These T cell receptor beta chains were read from a single sample in a study of CD8+ T cells in alopecia areata. TCRdb's table, derived via immunoSEQ multiplex PCR, lists solely in-frame clones and lacks some. The sample lists nearly 110,000 clones; roughly 84% were seen once. Here the sequenced sample was CD8+ T cells sorted from blood, taken at week 24, from a patient treated with tofacitinib. The receptors were sampled from a human donor with alopecia areata. The CDR3 runs from the conserved cysteine through the conserved F or W. Fields, in order: V gene, clone size, D gene, J gene, CDR3 DNA, CDR3 protein. A D gene is named only where the DNA matches it firmly. The size field is filled for only some rows; it gives once, few, many or a size class.

v_call: TRBV4-1
clone_size: NA
d_call: TRBD1
j_call: TRBJ2-7
cdr3_nt: TGCGCCAGCAGCCGACCCGGACAGGGGGCTGACGAGCAGTACTTC
cdr3_aa: CASSRPGQGADEQYF

v_call: TRBV6-5
clone_size: once
d_call: NA
j_call: TRBJ2-7
cdr3_nt: TGTGCCAGCAGTTACTCGGGCAGCTCCTACGAGCAGTACTTC
cdr3_aa: CASSYSGSSYEQYF

v_call: TRBV30
clone_size: NA
d_call: NA
j_call: TRBJ2-2
cdr3_nt: TGTGCCTGGAGTGTAGTGTACACCGGGGAGCTGTTTTTT
cdr3_aa: CAWSVVYTGELFF

v_call: TRBV7-9
clone_size: NA
d_call: TRBD1
j_call: TRBJ2-7
cdr3_nt: TGTGCCAGCAGTAAACCGGGACAGGGATCCTACGAGCAGTACTTC
cdr3_aa: CASSKPGQGSYEQYF

v_call: TRBV7-9
clone_size: NA
d_call: NA
j_call: TRBJ1-1
cdr3_nt: TGTGCCAGCAGCAGACCTACAGGGGAAGCTTTCTTT
cdr3_aa: CASSRPTGEAFF

v_call: TRBV27
clone_size: NA
d_call: NA
j_call: TRBJ1-5
cdr3_nt: TGTGCCAGCAGTTTAACCGGAATAATAGGCCAGCCCCAGCATTTT
cdr3_aa: CASSLTGIIGQPQHF

v_call: TRBV7-2
clone_size: NA
d_call: NA
j_call: TRBJ2-7
cdr3_nt: TGTGCCAGCAGCCCCCTCCCCGGGAACTACGAGCAGTACTTC
cdr3_aa: CASSPLPGNYEQYF

v_call: TRBV2
clone_size: NA
d_call: NA
j_call: TRBJ2-7
cdr3_nt: TGTGCCAGCAGTGAAGCGCTTCCGGGCAGGATAGGAACCTACGAGCAGTACTTC
cdr3_aa: CASSEALPGRIGTYEQYF

v_call: TRBV27
clone_size: NA
d_call: NA
j_call: TRBJ1-1
cdr3_nt: TGTGCCAGCAGTTTATACCATAGAGGGACTGAAGCTTTCTTT
cdr3_aa: CASSLYHRGTEAFF

v_call: TRBV29-1
clone_size: NA
d_call: TRBD1
j_call: TRBJ2-5
cdr3_nt: TGCAGCGTTGAACCCCAGGGACAGGTACAAGAGACCCAGTACTTC
cdr3_aa: CSVEPQGQVQETQYF

v_call: TRBV7-6
clone_size: once
d_call: NA
j_call: TRBJ2-7
cdr3_nt: TGTGCCAGCAGCTCCCGGGGTGGACCTCGATCTTACGAGCAGTACTTC
cdr3_aa: CASSSRGGPRSYEQYF

v_call: TRBV7-9
clone_size: once
d_call: NA
j_call: TRBJ2-7
cdr3_nt: TGTGCCAGCAGCAGGGTTGACGGGTCCTACGAGCAGTACTTC
cdr3_aa: CASSRVDGSYEQYF

v_call: TRBV19
clone_size: NA
d_call: NA
j_call: TRBJ2-1
cdr3_nt: TGTGCCAGTAGTATTGGACACTTGAACAATGAGCAGTTCTTC
cdr3_aa: CASSIGHLNNEQFF

v_call: TRBV19
clone_size: NA
d_call: TRBD1
j_call: TRBJ2-1
cdr3_nt: TGTGCCAGTAATATAGGACAGGGGGCTTACAATGAGCAGTTCTTC
cdr3_aa: CASNIGQGAYNEQFF

v_call: TRBV4-1
clone_size: NA
d_call: NA
j_call: TRBJ1-1
cdr3_nt: TGCGCCAGCAGCCAAGAAGGCGTTACTGAAGCTTTCTTT
cdr3_aa: CASSQEGVTEAFF

v_call: TRBV5-1
clone_size: NA
d_call: TRBD1
j_call: TRBJ2-2
cdr3_nt: TGCGCCAGCAGCCCCGGGACAGGGGAGGAGCTGTTTTTT
cdr3_aa: CASSPGTGEELFF

v_call: TRBV7-6
clone_size: once
d_call: NA
j_call: TRBJ2-7
cdr3_nt: TGTGCCAGCAGTCCACCGAGAGCGATTATTTTCCACGAGCAGTACTTC
cdr3_aa: CASSPPRAIIFHEQYF

v_call: TRBV7-9
clone_size: NA
d_call: TRBD1
j_call: TRBJ2-7
cdr3_nt: TGTGCCAGCAGCTTGAGGGACAGGGGCGCCCACGAGCAGTACTTC
cdr3_aa: CASSLRDRGAHEQYF

v_call: TRBV27
clone_size: NA
d_call: TRBD1
j_call: TRBJ2-2
cdr3_nt: TGTGCCAGCAGTAGGGGCGTTTGGGACAGGGCCACCGGGGAGCTGTTTTTT
cdr3_aa: CASSRGVWDRATGELFF

v_call: TRBV27
clone_size: NA
d_call: TRBD1
j_call: TRBJ1-1
cdr3_nt: TGTGCCAGCAGTTTCGGTTGGCAGGGGGGGAGGGAAGCTTTCTTT
cdr3_aa: CASSFGWQGGREAFF

v_call: TRBV15
clone_size: NA
d_call: TRBD1
j_call: TRBJ2-7
cdr3_nt: TGTGCCGCCCGGGACAGCTCCTCCTACGAGCAGTACTTC
cdr3_aa: CAARDSSSYEQYF

v_call: TRBV6-6
clone_size: NA
d_call: NA
j_call: TRBJ2-7
cdr3_nt: TGTGCCACCACCGGGCCTCCCGGCGGCTACGAGCAGTACTTC
cdr3_aa: CATTGPPGGYEQYF